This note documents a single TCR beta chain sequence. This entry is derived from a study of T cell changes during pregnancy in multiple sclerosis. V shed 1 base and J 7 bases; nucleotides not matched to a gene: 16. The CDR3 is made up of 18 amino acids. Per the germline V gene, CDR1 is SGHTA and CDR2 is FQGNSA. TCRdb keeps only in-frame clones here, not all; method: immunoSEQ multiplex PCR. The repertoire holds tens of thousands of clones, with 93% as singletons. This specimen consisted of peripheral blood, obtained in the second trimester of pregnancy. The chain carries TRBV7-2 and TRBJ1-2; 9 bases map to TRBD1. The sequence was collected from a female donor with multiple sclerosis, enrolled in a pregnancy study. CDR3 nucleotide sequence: TGTGCCAGCAGCTTAGTCAGCGGGACAGGGTTAGGACTCCGTGGCTACACCTTC. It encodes CASSLVSGTGLGLRGYTF.